The 21 T cell receptor beta chains listed next were all sequenced from one sample in a study of blood T cells in healthy people across ages. For the second PCR, which ran for about 7 to 11 cycles, a sample-barcoded 5' primer and a J-beta primer mix were used. TCRdb called the 5' RACE reads again in MiXCR, with one record for every CDR3 protein. This table holds some 730,000 distinct CDR3 sequences, about 20% found once. The sample was blood. The origin of the receptors is a man between 65 and 85 years old in good health.

The sample holds many counts of this clonotype. The V and J genes are TRBV28 and TRBJ2-3, with TRBD1 identical over 7 bases. With V trimmed by 5 bases and J by 4 bases, 9 bases remained unmatched. This CDR3 has 15 residues. The germline V gene encodes CDR1 MDHEN and CDR2 SYDVKM. Here the CDR3 reads CASSKPTGSPDTQYF. The CDR3 DNA is TGTGCCAGCAGTAAGCCGACAGGGAGCCCAGATACGCAGTATTTT.

CDR3 coding DNA: TGCGCCAGCAGCTCTAGACAGGGTGCGAATACGCAGTATTTT. Protein sequence: CASSSRQGANTQYF. J is TRBJ2-3 and V is TRBV5-1; the match to TRBD1 covers 7 bases. The length of the CDR3 is 14 residues. Trimming took 3 bases from V and 7 from J; bases not matched to a gene: 8. Germline values: CDR1 SGHRS, CDR2 YFSETQ.

This clonotype was seen only a few times. The chain carries TRBV14 and TRBJ2-5, with 11 bases aligning to TRBD2. Germline V lookup: CDR1 SGHDN, CDR2 FVKESK. J lost 12 bases, V lost 3 bases, and 9 bases had no gene match. This CDR3 has 14 amino acids. The CDR3 DNA is TGTGCCAGCAGCCACACTAGCGGGGGCCAAAGAAAGTACTTC. Encoded protein: CASSHTSGGQRKYF.

This clonotype turned up a few times. V usage is TRBV7-9 and J usage is TRBJ2-3; D gene unclear. Trimming left V 5 bases short and J 1 base short, with 10 bases between. This CDR3 comprises 14 residues. CDR1 is SEHNR and CDR2 is FQNEAQ in the germline V gene (reference sequence). The CDR3 coding sequence is TGTGCCAGCAGCGGTTCGATTCGCACAGATACGCAGTATTTT. Translated: CASSGSIRTDTQYF. Looking up the rest from reference TRBV7-9 and TRBJ2-3 gives the full variable domain: DTGVSQNPRHKITKRGQNVTFRCDPISEHNRLYWYRQTLGQGPEFLTYFQNEAQLEKSRLLSDRFSAERPKGSFSTLEIQRTEQGDSAMYLCASSGSIRTDTQYFGPGTRLTVL.

This clonotype was counted many times. This rearrangement joins TRBV20-1 to TRBJ2-3, with D maybe TRBD2 (5 bases). Germline CDR1 reads DFQATT; CDR2 reads SNEGSKA (reference sequence). The CDR3 spans 13 residues. V lost 6 bases, J lost 3 bases, and 13 bases lay in between. CDR3 sequence: CSAEIRGTDTQYF. In DNA, the CDR3 is TGCAGTGCCGAAATCCGGGGAACAGATACGCAGTATTTT.

Details on this clonotype: It may be a read error: a sequence one base away is much more abundant. V usage is TRBV11-2 and J usage is TRBJ2-5; 9 nucleotides agree with TRBD1. The CDR3 covers 16 residues. Germline V CDR1 and CDR2: SGHAT, FQNNGV. The CDR3 coding sequence is TGTGCCAGCAGCTTTAGGCGGGACAGGGTCAAAGAGGCCCAGTACTTC. It translates to CASSFRRDRVKEAQYF.

This clonotype was observed at least ten times. The V gene is TRBV7-2, the J gene TRBJ1-4; D unclear. The V and J ends lost 2 bases and 7 bases respectively, with 14 bases between them. Germline V gene lookup returns CDR1 SGHTA and CDR2 FQGNSA. CDR3 length: 15 amino acids. For the CDR3, the DNA is TGTGCCAGCAGCTTACTCGGGCAGGCGGGTGAAAAACTGTTTTTT. Translation gives CASSLLGQAGEKLFF.

This CDR3 reads CASSSDPTNTGELFF. The DNA of the CDR3 is TGTGCCAGCAGCTCCGACCCGACCAACACCGGGGAGCTGTTTTTT. The chain couples TRBV14 to TRBJ2-2, with no clear D. The germline CDR1 and CDR2 sequences are SGHDN and FVKESK. Trimming took 5 bases from V and 2 from J, leaving 12 bases between them. The CDR3 loop spans 15 amino acids.

V gene TRBV20-1 combines with J gene TRBJ2-1; 9 positions agree with TRBD2. After removal of 3 bases from V and 12 bases from J, the junction contained 3 bases not matched to a gene. The germline CDR1 and CDR2 sequences are DFQATT and SNEGSKA (reference sequence). This CDR3 is built from 11 residues. The CDR3 DNA sequence: TGCAGTGCTAGCGGTAGCGGGGGGCAGTTCTTC. Translation gives CSASGSGGQFF.

This clonotype showed up just a few times. J is TRBJ1-5 and V is TRBV12-3 or TRBV12-4; D not certain. V lost 2 bases, J lost 3 bases, and 11 bases lay in between. The CDR3 totals 15 residues. The CDR3 DNA reads as TGTGCCAGCAGTTTACCGGCAGCGCTCAATCAGCCCCAGCATTTT. Its translation: CASSLPAALNQPQHF.

There are many counts of this clonotype. V and J are TRBV12-3 or TRBV12-4 and TRBJ1-2; D is ambiguous. With 0 bases removed from V and 3 bases from J, the gap between germline ends came to 5 bases. The CDR3 has 13 amino acids. In nucleotides, the CDR3 is TGTGCCAGCAGTTTAGCAGGATACTATGGCTACACCTTC. Translation gives CASSLAGYYGYTF.

This clonotype has just a few counts. The rearrangement joins TRBV28 to TRBJ1-1, with D maybe TRBD1 (5 bases). This CDR3 is built from 13 residues. The V gene's germline CDR1 is MDHEN and CDR2 SYDVKM. V lost 5 bases and J 5 bases, leaving 12 bases between the germline ends. The DNA of the CDR3 is TGTGCCAGCAGTGGGGGGGGATGGACTGAAGCTTTCTTT. Protein product: CASSGGGWTEAFF.

This clonotype was recorded at least ten times. The V and J genes are TRBV6-6 and TRBJ2-1; D may correspond to TRBD1 or TRBD2 (5 bases each). Germline V gene data show CDR1 as MNHNY and CDR2 as SVGAGI (reference sequence). Trimming left V 6 bases short and J 4 bases short, with 19 bases between. The CDR3 is made up of 16 amino acids. CDR3 DNA: TGTGCCAGCAGCTTGGACAACCGGGGCGTATACAATGAGCAGTTCTTC. Its translation: CASSLDNRGVYNEQFF.

This clonotype was counted between two and nine times. V and J are TRBV2 and TRBJ2-5; TRBD2 aligns across 8 bases. The CDR3 is 15 residues long. The J segment lost 5 bases and the V segment lost 7 bases, leaving 12 bases of the junction unmatched. Germline loops: CDR1 SNHLY, CDR2 FYNNEI. CDR3 sequence (DNA): TGTGCCAGCAATGGCTTTAGCGGGACGGGGGAGACCCAGTACTTC. This translates into CASNGFSGTGETQYF.

This chain connects TRBV28 to TRBJ1-2, with D possibly TRBD1 on 6 matching bases. Germline-derived CDR1 and CDR2 are MDHEN and SYDVKM. Between the trimmed V and J ends, which lost 6 bases and 4 bases, there was a span of 18 bases. This CDR3 is built from 15 residues. This CDR3 reads CASRRNSGGSYGYTF. The DNA of the CDR3 is TGTGCCAGCAGACGTAACAGTGGGGGCTCCTATGGCTACACCTTC.

V and J are TRBV11-2 and TRBJ2-1; D is uncertain. The germline gives CDR1 SGHAT, CDR2 FQNNGV. The CDR3 contains 11 residues. Trimming shortened V by 10 bases and J by 7 bases, and 11 bases separated the two germline ends. The CDR3 coding sequence is TGTGCCACCCGAAGCGCGAATGAGCAGTTCTTC. Protein product: CATRSANEQFF.

This clonotype has more than one count but fewer than ten. The CDR3 DNA follows: TGTGCCATCAGTGGACACCCCGGAGGAGAGACCCAGTACTTC. It encodes CAISGHPGGETQYF. V gene TRBV10-3 combines with J gene TRBJ2-1; D perhaps matches TRBD2 (5 bases). The DNA end is a closer match to TRBJ2-5, so the J assignment may be wrong. Germline V CDR1 and CDR2: ENHRY, SYGVKD. The CDR3 has 14 amino acids.

The J gene is TRBJ1-6, the V gene TRBV18; weak D call: TRBD1 (5 bases). This CDR3 has 14 amino acids. The germline V gene has CDR1 KGHSH and CDR2 LQKENI. V was trimmed by 5 bases and J by 5 bases, leaving 10 bases between them. The CDR3 is CASSTQGHNSPLHF. CDR3 nucleotide sequence: TGTGCCAGCTCAACTCAGGGACATAATTCACCCCTCCACTTT.

This clonotype came up a few times. The chain combines TRBV28 with TRBJ2-6; D ambiguous. CDR1 and CDR2 from the germline V gene are MDHEN and SYDVKM. The ends were cut back, 5 bases at V and 0 bases at J, with 17 bases in the middle. The CDR3 spans 18 residues. The CDR3 sequence is CASSTAHVPPSGANVLTF. Written as DNA, the CDR3 is TGTGCCAGCAGTACCGCACACGTCCCTCCCTCTGGGGCCAACGTCCTGACTTTC.

This clonotype was detected only a few times. The rearrangement joins TRBV3-1 to TRBJ1-6, with 8 bases lining up with TRBD1. After removal of 4 bases from V and 10 bases from J, the junction contained 9 bases not matched to a gene. Germline CDR1 and CDR2: LGHDT and YNNKEL (reference sequence). The CDR3 runs 15 residues. CDR3 amino acids: CASSPRTGNVSPLHF. In DNA form, the CDR3 reads TGTGCCAGCAGCCCACGGACAGGGAACGTATCACCCCTCCACTTT.

This clonotype was seen only a few times. The chain carries TRBV6-6 and TRBJ2-7; D unresolved. CDR3 length: 11 residues. The germline V gene has CDR1 MNHNY and CDR2 SVGAGI (reference sequence). Trimming cost V 5 bases and J 3 bases, with 5 bases left between them. CDR3 nucleotide sequence: TGTGCCAGCAGTCCCCACTACGAGCAGTACTTC. It translates to CASSPHYEQYF.